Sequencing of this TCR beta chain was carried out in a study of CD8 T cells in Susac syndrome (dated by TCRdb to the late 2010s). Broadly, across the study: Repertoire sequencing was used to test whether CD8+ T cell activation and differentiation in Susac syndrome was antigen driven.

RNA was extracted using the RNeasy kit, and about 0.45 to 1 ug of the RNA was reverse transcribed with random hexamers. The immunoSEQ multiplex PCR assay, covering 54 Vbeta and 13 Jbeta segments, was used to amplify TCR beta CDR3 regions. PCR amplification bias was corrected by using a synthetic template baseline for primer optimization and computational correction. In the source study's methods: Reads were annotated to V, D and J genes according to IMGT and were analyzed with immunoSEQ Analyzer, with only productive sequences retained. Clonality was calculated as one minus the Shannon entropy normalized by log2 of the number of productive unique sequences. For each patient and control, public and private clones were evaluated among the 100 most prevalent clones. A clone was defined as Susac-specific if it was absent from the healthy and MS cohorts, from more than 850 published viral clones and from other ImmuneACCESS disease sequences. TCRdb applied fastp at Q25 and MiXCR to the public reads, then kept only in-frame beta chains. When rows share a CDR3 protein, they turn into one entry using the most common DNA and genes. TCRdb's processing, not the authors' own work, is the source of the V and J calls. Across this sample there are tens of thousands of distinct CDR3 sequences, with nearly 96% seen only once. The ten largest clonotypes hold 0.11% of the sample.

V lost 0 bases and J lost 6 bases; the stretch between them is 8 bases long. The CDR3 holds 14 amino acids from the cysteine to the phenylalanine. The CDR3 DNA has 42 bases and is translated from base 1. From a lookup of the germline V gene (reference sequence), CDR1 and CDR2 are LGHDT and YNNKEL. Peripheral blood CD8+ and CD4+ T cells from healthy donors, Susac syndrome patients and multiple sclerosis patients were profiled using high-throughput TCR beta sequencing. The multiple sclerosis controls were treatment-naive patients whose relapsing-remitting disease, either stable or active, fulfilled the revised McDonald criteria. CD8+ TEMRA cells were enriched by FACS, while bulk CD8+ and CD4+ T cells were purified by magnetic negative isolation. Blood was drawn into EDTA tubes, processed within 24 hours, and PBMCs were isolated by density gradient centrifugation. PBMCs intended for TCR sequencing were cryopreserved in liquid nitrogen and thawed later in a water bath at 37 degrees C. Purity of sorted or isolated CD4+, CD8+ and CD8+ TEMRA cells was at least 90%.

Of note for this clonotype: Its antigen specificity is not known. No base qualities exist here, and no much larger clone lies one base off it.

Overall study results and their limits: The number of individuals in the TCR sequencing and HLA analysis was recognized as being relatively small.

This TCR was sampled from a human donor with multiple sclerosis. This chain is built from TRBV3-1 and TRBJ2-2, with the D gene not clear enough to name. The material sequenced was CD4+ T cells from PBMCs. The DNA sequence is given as TGTGCCAGCAGCCAAGACTTGCGGCCCGGGGAGCTGTTTTTT. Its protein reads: CASSQDLRPGELFF.